A single sample is the source of the 21 T cell receptor beta chains below, sequenced in a study of post-analysis software for immune sequencing data. These receptors have no identified antigens. Unique molecular identifiers had been added to the TCR beta cDNA libraries. TCRdb re-analysed the PCR reads in MiXCR, keeping a single row per CDR3 protein. Of about 170,000 distinct CDR3 sequences in the sample, 30% were seen once. Study-wide points: Controls showed lower frequencies than patients for roughly 5 TRBV segments, and TRBV5-6, TRBV5-1 and TRBV20-1 were among these.

The sample was blood. The origin of the receptors is a girl aged 5-17 years with multiple sclerosis.

This clonotype was counted once. A much larger clone differs by one base, so this may be a read error. J is TRBJ2-1 and V is TRBV10-1; 7 positions match TRBD1. From germline, CDR1 is WNHNN and CDR2 SYGVQD (reference sequence). The CDR3 spans 13 residues. Written as DNA, the CDR3 is TGCGCCAGCAGTGAAGACAGGGACGATGAGCGGTTCTTC. Translated, it gives CASSEDRDDERFF.

This clonotype was counted ten times or more. This chain connects TRBV15 to TRBJ2-7; the D call may be TRBD1 or TRBD2 (5 bases each). Germline V gene data show CDR1 as LNHNV and CDR2 as YYDKDF (reference sequence). Trimming pared 1 base from V and 7 bases from J, leaving 8 bases between. The CDR3 extends over 12 amino acids. CDR3 residues: CATSRGEGEQYF. CDR3 DNA sequence: TGTGCCACCAGCAGAGGTGAGGGGGAGCAGTACTTC.

The chain's CDR3 is CASSLLTYGNMNTEAFF. CDR3 bases: TGTGCCAGCAGTTTACTAACCTATGGGAACATGAACACTGAAGCTTTCTTT. The genes are TRBV28 and TRBJ1-1; D uncertain. The V gene lost 2 bases and the J gene lost 0 bases, with 16 bases spanning the gap. In germline, CDR1 is MDHEN, CDR2 SYDVKM. The CDR3 consists of 17 residues. Supplemented by reference TRBV28 and TRBJ1-1, the full variable domain reads DVKVTQSSRYLVKRTGEKVFLECVQDMDHENMFWYRQDPGLGLRLIYFSYDVKMKEKGDIPEGYSVSREKKERFSLILESASTNQTSMYLCASSLLTYGNMNTEAFFGQGTRLTVV.

CDR3 amino acids: CASSSQGATEAFF. CDR3 sequence (DNA): TGTGCCAGCAGCTCCCAGGGGGCCACTGAAGCTTTCTTT. The V call is TRBV5-6, the J call TRBJ1-1, with TRBD1 matching 8 bases. Losses at the gene ends were 3 bases for V and 4 bases for J; bases not matched to a gene: 2. Germline V gene sequence: CDR1 SGHDT, CDR2 YYEEEE. This CDR3 comprises 13 residues.

This clonotype came up many times. The V gene is TRBV12-3 or TRBV12-4, the J gene TRBJ2-6; D gene unclear. Between the trimmed V and J ends, which lost 4 bases and 4 bases, there was a span of 11 bases. CDR3 size: 15 residues. CDR3: CASSSEILGANVLTF. For the CDR3, the DNA is TGTGCCAGCAGTTCAGAGATCCTGGGGGCCAACGTCCTGACTTTC.

This clonotype has just a few counts. J is TRBJ2-1 and V is TRBV4-1; D is undetermined. Trimming took off 1 base at V and 2 bases at J, with 9 bases between the two ends. The CDR3 sequence is 15 residues long. The germline V gene encodes CDR1 MGHRA and CDR2 YSYEKL. The CDR3 region has the DNA TGCGCCAGCAGCCAAGCGACCGGGCCCTACAATGAGCAGTTCTTC. Protein product: CASSQATGPYNEQFF.

V and J are TRBV27 and TRBJ2-1; no clear D. The germline V gene encodes CDR1 MNHEY and CDR2 SMNVEV (reference sequence). CDR3 size: 13 residues. V was trimmed by 3 bases and J by 10 bases, leaving 13 bases between them. CDR3 nucleotide sequence: TGTGCCAGCAGTTTCCTCCTATCGATGGAGCAGTTCTTC. Protein: CASSFLLSMEQFF.

This clonotype was counted between two and nine times. This chain uses TRBV12-3 or TRBV12-4 with TRBJ2-2; 7 positions match TRBD1. The CDR3 consists of 15 residues. V dropped 2 bases and J dropped 0; count of bases not matched to a gene: 0. The CDR3 region has the DNA TGTGCCAGCAGTTTAAGGGGGCCGAACACCGGGGAGCTGTTTTTT. As protein: CASSLRGPNTGELFF.

Concerning this clonotype: This may arise from a read error, as a much more abundant clone is one base away. The chain carries TRBV20-1 and TRBJ2-1; 10 bases agree with TRBD1. Germline CDR1 is DFQATT and CDR2 is SNEGSKA (reference sequence). The CDR3 is made up of 15 amino acids. V was clipped by 0 bases and J by 8 bases; unmatched bases: 7. In DNA form, the CDR3 reads TGCAGTGCTAGAGATCAGGGACAGGGGAACGATGAGCAGTTCTTC. Residues: CSARDQGQGNDEQFF.

The chain is built from TRBV28 and TRBJ2-5; D uncertain. CDR3 length equals 13 residues. The V end was cut by 5 bases, the J end by 5 bases, with 12 bases between. CDR1 is MDHEN and CDR2 is SYDVKM in the germline V gene. CDR3 amino acids: CASSPLVGETQYF. The DNA for the CDR3 is TGTGCCAGCAGTCCACTCGTTGGGGAGACCCAGTACTTC.

In this sample, this clonotype turned up a few times. V is TRBV5-1 and J is TRBJ2-6, with D unresolved. Germline V lookup: CDR1 SGHRS, CDR2 YFSETQ. The CDR3 extends over 18 amino acids. Between the trimmed V and J ends, which lost 4 bases and 0 bases, there was a span of 17 bases. CDR3 protein: CASSAGPLKSSGANVLTF. DNA of the CDR3: TGCGCCAGCAGCGCAGGACCGTTGAAAAGCTCTGGGGCCAACGTCCTGACTTTC.

This clonotype was seen at least ten times. V gene TRBV12-5 combines with J gene TRBJ2-3; D not resolved. Trimming stripped 6 bases from V and 5 bases from J, with 15 bases between. Looked up from germline, CDR1 is LGHNT and CDR2 is FRNRAP. CDR3 length: 14 amino acids. Here the CDR3 reads CASGPGIGGDTQYF. In DNA form, the CDR3 reads TGTGCTAGTGGCCCCGGTATCGGTGGAGATACGCAGTATTTT.

This clonotype was seen ten or more times. The genes are TRBV6-1 and TRBJ2-3, with 14 bases identical to TRBD2. This CDR3 is built from 14 residues. Germline V gene lookup returns CDR1 MNHNS and CDR2 SASEGT. Trimming took 6 bases from V and 8 from J; bases not matched to a gene: 4. CDR3 sequence reads: CASSGTSGRSTQYF. CDR3 sequence (DNA): TGTGCCAGCAGCGGGACTAGCGGGAGAAGTACGCAGTATTTT.

Note on this clonotype: Germline is not matched at one junction end, which may reflect a read error. V is TRBV20-1 and J is TRBJ1-4, with D possibly matching TRBD1 (6 bases). This CDR3 has 14 amino acids. CDR1 is DFQATT, CDR2 SNEGSKA, per germline (reference sequence). The CDR3 loop is CSARGASTNGKLFF. CDR3 nucleotide sequence: TGCAGTGCCCGGGGGGCCTCAACTAATGGAAAACTGTTTTTT.

The chain recombines TRBV5-5 with TRBJ1-5; D remains ambiguous. The CDR3 loop spans 16 amino acids. The germline V gene has CDR1 SGHKS and CDR2 YYEKEE (reference sequence). With 4 bases removed from V and 6 bases from J, the gap between germline ends came to 20 bases. The CDR3, as DNA: TGTGCCAGCAGCCCCGTCGACCAAGGAGGCAGTCAGCCCCAGCATTTT. Protein product: CASSPVDQGGSQPQHF.

V gene TRBV27 combines with J gene TRBJ2-1; 8 bases map to TRBD2. The CDR3 has 16 residues. V dropped 0 bases and J dropped 7; count of bases not matched to a gene: 8. Germline loops: CDR1 MNHEY, CDR2 SMNVEV (reference sequence). CDR3 DNA sequence: TGTGCCAGCAGTTTATCGGTCGCGGGAGGCCAGAATGAGCAGTTCTTC. This encodes CASSLSVAGGQNEQFF.

About this clonotype: This sequence may be a read error, since a much larger clone differs from it by one base. The chain recombines TRBV20-1 with TRBJ2-3, with 9 bases identical to TRBD2. Per the germline V gene, CDR1 is DFQATT and CDR2 is SNEGSKA (reference sequence). The CDR3 is made up of 13 amino acids. The CDR3 sequence: CRALAGHTDTQYF. The CDR3 DNA follows: TGCAGGGCGCTAGCGGGACACACAGATACGCAGTATTTT.

The gene calls are TRBV6-6 and TRBJ2-1; TRBD1 agrees at 8 bases. Germline V gene data show CDR1 as MNHNY and CDR2 as SVGAGI (reference sequence). CDR3 length equals 15 residues. The ends lost 6 bases at V and 4 bases at J; junction bases unmatched: 8. CDR3 loop: CASRPGTGGYNEQFF. The CDR3, as DNA: TGTGCCAGCAGACCCGGGACAGGCGGGTACAATGAGCAGTTCTTC.

The sample holds a few counts of this clonotype. CDR3 residues: CASSPLNDSDEQFF. CDR3 DNA: TGTGCCAGCTCACCACTTAATGATTCTGATGAGCAGTTCTTC. The rearrangement uses TRBV18 and TRBJ2-1; the D is unclear. The germline CDR1 and CDR2 sequences are KGHSH and LQKENI. The CDR3 sequence is 14 residues long. V lost 1 base, J lost 8 bases, and 12 bases lay in between.

As regards this clonotype: One base away lies a much larger clone, so this may be a sequencing read error. This sequence joins TRBV7-2 and TRBJ2-7, with D possibly being TRBD2 (6 bases). The CDR3 length is 14 residues. Looked up from germline, CDR1 is SGHTA and CDR2 is FQGNSA. CDR3 sequence: CASSLVLAGYKQYF. CDR3 sequence (DNA): TGTGCCAGCAGCTTAGTACTAGCCGGCTACAAGCAGTACTTC. Full variable domain (missing parts from reference TRBV7-2 and TRBJ2-7): GAGVSQSPSNKVTEKGKDVELRCDPISGHTALYWYRQSLGQGLEFLIYFQGNSAPDKSGLPSDRFSAERTGGSVSTLTIQRTQQEDSAVYLCASSLVLAGYKQYFGPGTRLTVT.

There are many counts of this clonotype. The CDR3 nucleotides read TGTGCCACCCAAGGAGTGACCTACGAGCAGTACTTC. This encodes CATQGVTYEQYF. The rearrangement joins TRBV15 to TRBJ2-7; no firm D call. Germline-derived CDR1 and CDR2 are LNHNV and YYDKDF (reference sequence). CDR3 length: 12 residues. The ends were cut back, 8 bases at V and 2 bases at J, with 10 bases in the middle.